This T cell receptor beta chain appears in the sequencing data of a study of cytomegalovirus exposure and HLA in healthy donors. General study results and limits: Previous analysis showed most TCR beta V segments were productive about 90% or about 30% of the time. Cytomegalovirus association was assigned to under 200 TCR beta chains. Reportedly, HLA-A and HLA-B alleles of most subjects were accurately predicted from TCR beta.

This clone was seen a handful of times. Its antigen is not identified. V gave up 4 bases and J gave up 3 bases, with 18 bases separating them. The CDR3 is made up of 16 amino acids. Germline V lookup: CDR1 SGHRS, CDR2 YFSETQ. PCR primers comprised 60 Vbeta and 13 Jbeta primers. Produced via immunoSEQ multiplex PCR; TCRdb's table is partial and in-frame only. The table lists 150,000 to 200,000 clones, just over 70% of them singletons, with 4.5% to 5% in the top ten. The receptor was isolated from a man aged 18 to 29 in good health and CMV-seropositive. Sequencing input: PBMCs. The chain carries TRBV5-1 and TRBJ2-3; weak D call: TRBD1 (5 bases). The CDR3 nucleotides read TGCGCCAGCAGCCAGGGTGGCCTCCCTGGGACAGATACGCAGTATTTT. Encoded protein: CASSQGGLPGTDTQYF.